This T cell receptor (beta chain) was obtained from a study of shared clonotypes between healthy human individuals (dated by TCRdb to 2018 to 2020). Broadly, across the study: The cohort included three men and a couple of women between 18 and 49 years of age. For each donor, CD4 naive and CD4 memory were each run on three plates, CD8 naive on two plates, and CD8 memory on one plate. Blood TCR repertoires of a handful of healthy adults were deeply sequenced to estimate repertoire size and the extent of clonotype sharing between individuals. Different laboratories and diverse techniques were used to prepare libraries and sequence TCR repertoires, to increase sequencing depth and limit assay-specific biases. Between about 0.8 and 9.5 billion PBMCs per donor were obtained by leukapheresis.

CD8 naive samples were obtained by positive selection for CCR7 among CD45RO-negative cells, yielding a CD45RA+CCR7+ population from which TemRA cells were excluded. Donors were healthy HIV-negative adults with no recently reported acute infections or vaccinations. Only Caucasian adults living in Nashville, Tennessee, USA were represented among the donors. After blood collection by leukapheresis, PBMCs were isolated using Ficoll-Histopaque density gradient centrifugation and then cryopreserved in the vapor phase of liquid nitrogen. Analytical flow cytometry was used to check the purity and quantity of every magnetically sorted T cell population. Genomic DNA was isolated from each sorted fraction and quantified by UV absorbance on a Nanodrop 2000c. Including the terminal cysteine and phenylalanine, the CDR3 comprises 12 residues. The sequence is cut down to CDR3 DNA, 36 bases in frame from base 1.

Concerning this clone itself: Its antigen is unknown. Per-nucleotide qualities are absent, and no much larger clonotype sits a single base away.

Using the deep immunoSEQ assay, TCR CDR3 regions were amplified from genomic DNA by multiplex PCR. Extracted genomic DNA from each cell subset was spread evenly across all wells of several immunoSEQ 96-well plates, with each plate serving as a replicate. For sorted subsets, roughly 200 ng of genomic DNA, equivalent to about 30,000 T cell genomes, went into each replicate PCR. Purified libraries were measured with a Qubit 3.0 fluorometer, size-checked on a Bioanalyzer 2100, and measured again with the KAPA Library Quantification kit. Every immunoSEQ 96-well plate was sequenced on a dedicated single-read 150-cycle Illumina NextSeq 550 flow cell. Per the original workflow: Because the immunoSEQ output included only junctional sequences and no quality scores, the filtering could not be the same as the filtering used for full-length reads. Sequences were annotated with PyIR, a Python wrapper for IgBLAST v1.9, and V/J genes and CDR3 were assigned using IMGT germline references. Reads with weak V/J assignments (E-value above 1e-6), missing CDR3, stop codons, out-of-frame junctions, or ambiguous translated residues were removed. V3J clonotypes were defined by identical inferred V gene, J gene, and CDR3 amino acid sequence. Percentage overlap between repertoires was calculated by dividing the number of shared unique clonotypes by the size of the smaller repertoire. Three approaches were used to assess repertoire richness: RTK rarefaction, the Chao1 estimator, and Recon v2.1 estimates of unobserved clonotypes. Generation probabilities were computed with OLGA for all TCRbeta clonotypes obtained by the gDNA method from several donors. TCRdb retrieved this table from immuneACCESS and kept in-frame rearrangements only. Not all clones are present; in checked studies, unresolved V genes account for under half, and no reason is known for the remainder. V, J and clone size reflect that table, while D and trimming were determined from the DNA. This sample gives around 2,000,000 clones in total; about 95% of them show up just once. Jointly, the top ten make up more than 0.95% of the sample.

General study outcomes and caveats: Sampling was limited to blood, and TCR repertoires in tissue likely differ from TCR repertoires in blood. Naive subsets generally had larger estimated clonotype richness than memory subsets did. Because the study included a small number of donors, the genetic and exposure-history diversity represented was limited. Pairwise subsampling indicated that sequencing depth was expected to affect the degree of clonotype sharing among donors. Even with the large sequencing depth, rarefaction of the sorted-subset datasets indicated that sequencing was incomplete. Compared with non-shared clonotypes, the clonotypes found in all four sorted-subset donors had higher generation probabilities. Approximately 5% of naive CD4, around 3.6% of naive CD8, approximately 2.2% of memory CD4, and 0.4% of memory CD8 clonotypes were shared across a few donors.

The sequenced sample consisted of naive CD8+ T cells sorted from blood. The cell subset or site label on this specimen signifies: CD45RA+CCR7+. The rearranged segments are TRBV21-1 and TRBJ2-7; TRBD1, the table's D call, was not compared with the DNA. TRBV21-1 is noted as a pseudogene. The sequence derives from a man younger than 35 in good health. CDR3 region: CATGQGAYEQYF. The nucleotides are TGTGCCACCGGACAGGGGGCCTACGAGCAGTACTTC.